Sequencing of this T cell receptor (beta chain) was carried out in a study of blood T cells in healthy people across ages. Primed by a sample-barcoded 5' primer and a J-beta primer mix, a second PCR proceeded for about 6 to 11 cycles. TCRdb re-analysed the 5' RACE reads in MiXCR, keeping a single row per CDR3 protein. The table shows fewer than 950,000 distinct CDR3 sequences, with around half occurring only once. Germline trimming cut 2 bases from V and 6 bases from J; bases unmatched to any gene: 7. The CDR3 has 15 amino acids. Germline CDR1 reads SGHDN; CDR2 reads FVKESK. Each sample had at least 6 million PBMCs isolated.

Sequencing was done on a sample of blood. The rearrangement links TRBV14 to TRBJ2-3; 8 bases fit TRBD2. The sequence derives from a man at least 80 years old in good health. In nucleotides, the CDR3 is TGTGCCAGCAGCCAACTAACGGGAGGGGCGGATACGCAGTATTTT. Protein sequence: CASSQLTGGADTQYF.